This TCR beta chain was sequenced during a study of shared clonotypes between healthy human individuals. Among the donors, all were Caucasian adults who lived in Nashville, Tennessee. The repertoire was sequenced with immunoSEQ multiplex PCR; TCRdb's copy has only in-frame clones and lacks some. The sample has hundreds of thousands of clones, roughly 97% seen once. As concerns this clone: Its antigen is not known.

Study-wide findings and caveats: Donors were few, which limited the genetic and exposure-history diversity represented.

The CDR3 extends over 14 amino acids. Germline V CDR1 and CDR2: MDHEN, SYDVKM. V was clipped by 4 bases and J by 12 bases, with 16 bases between them. The V and J genes are TRBV28 and TRBJ1-6; maybe TRBD1 (5 bases). The specimen was naive CD4+ T cells sorted from blood. Documented subset: CD45RA+ positively selected. The clonotype was recovered from a woman under 40 in good health. In DNA form, the CDR3 reads TGTGCCAGCAGTTCTCACGGAGGGGCTAGACCCCTCCACTTT. Encoded protein: CASSSHGGARPLHF. Filled out from reference TRBV28 and TRBJ1-6, the complete variable domain reads DVKVTQSSRYLVKRTGEKVFLECVQDMDHENMFWYRQDPGLGLRLIYFSYDVKMKEKGDIPEGYSVSREKKERFSLILESASTNQTSMYLCASSSHGGARPLHFGNGTRLTVT.